The 15 T cell receptor beta chains below come from one sample, sequenced in a study of a mutant IDH1 vaccine in newly diagnosed glioma. Libraries were prepared by immunoSEQ multiplex PCR; TCRdb keeps only in-frame clonotypes and omits some of them. The repertoire holds 50,000 to 65,000 clones, about nine tenths seen once, with 1.4% in the top ten. These TCRs' antigens remain unknown. Stated time point: week 23, last vaccination. With topical imiquimod, each dose of the vaccine consisted of 300 ug of mutant IDH1 20-mer peptide. Sample: PBMCs, taken from a glioma patient whose treatment included an IDH1 peptide vaccine. Every receptor here comes from a man aged 35 to 55 with glioma.

The chain joins TRBV29-1 to TRBJ2-7; no clear D gene. V was pared by 5 bases and J by 0 bases, with 8 bases between. This CDR3 contains 12 residues. In germline, CDR1 is SQVTM, CDR2 ANQGSEA. DNA of the CDR3: TGCAGCGTTTCGGTTTACTCCTACGAGCAGTACTTC. The encoded protein is CSVSVYSYEQYF.

The chain recombines TRBV27 with TRBJ2-7; 10 nucleotides agree with TRBD2. This CDR3 spans 14 amino acids. The V segment lost 5 bases and the J segment 1 base; nucleotides outside the gene matches: 2. The V gene's germline CDR1 is MNHEY and CDR2 SMNVEV (reference sequence). This CDR3 is CASSRTSGSYEQYF. In DNA, the CDR3 is TGTGCCAGCAGTCGGACTAGCGGTTCCTACGAGCAGTACTTC.

This sequence joins TRBV11-2 and TRBJ2-5; D uncertain. This CDR3 contains 15 residues. Germline assignment: CDR1 SGHAT and CDR2 FQNNGV. Trimming stripped 1 base from V and 11 bases from J, with 20 bases between. The DNA for the CDR3 is TGTGCCAGCAGCTTAGGGTTGGGTACCCTACGAGAGCAGTACTTC. It codes for CASSLGLGTLREQYF. Drawing the rest from reference TRBV11-2 and TRBJ2-5, the complete variable domain is EAGVAQSPRYKIIEKRQSVAFWCNPISGHATLYWYQQILGQGPKLLIQFQNNGVVDDSQLPKDRFSAERLKGVDSTLKIQPAKLEDSAVYLCASSLGLGTLREQYFGPGTRLLVL.

Written as DNA, the CDR3 is TGCGCCAGCAGCCAAGATACGAGGGATATGAACACTGAAGCTTTCTTT. It encodes CASSQDTRDMNTEAFF. The chain links TRBV4-1 to TRBJ1-1, with D hard to call. From germline, CDR1 is MGHRA and CDR2 YSYEKL. This CDR3 is 16 amino acids long. Trimming took 0 bases from V and 0 from J, leaving 11 bases between them.

A single count supports this clone. The chain has TRBV6-5 and TRBJ2-7; no clear D. Looked up from germline, CDR1 is MNHEY and CDR2 is SVGAGI. The CDR3 extends over 13 amino acids. V lost 0 bases and J lost 7, with 10 bases in between. DNA for the CDR3: TGTGCCAGCAGTTACTCTTTAGTGGGAGAGCAGTACTTC. Amino acid sequence: CASSYSLVGEQYF.

The V and J genes are TRBV7-3 and TRBJ2-2, with D perhaps TRBD1 (5 bases). The germline V gene encodes CDR1 SGHTA and CDR2 FQGTGA. This CDR3 spans 14 amino acids. Trimming pared 4 bases from V and 6 bases from J, leaving 12 bases between. CDR3: CASSSLLRAGELFF. As DNA, the CDR3 is TGTGCCAGCAGCTCCCTACTCAGGGCCGGGGAGCTGTTTTTT.

The chain employs TRBV19 and TRBJ1-2; D uncertain. The germline V gene encodes CDR1 LNHDA and CDR2 SQIVND (reference sequence). The ends were cut back, 5 bases at V and 8 bases at J, with 24 bases in the middle. The CDR3 consists of 16 residues. The CDR3: CASSVTLPGPWWGYTF. The CDR3 coding sequence is TGTGCCAGTAGTGTTACTCTTCCGGGCCCCTGGTGGGGCTACACCTTC.

This chain connects TRBV6-5 to TRBJ1-2; 8 bases match TRBD1. The CDR3 runs to 13 residues. V lost 2 bases, J lost 7 bases, and 3 bases stayed unmatched. Germline V gene sequence: CDR1 MNHEY, CDR2 SVGAGI. In DNA, the CDR3 is TGTGCCAGCAGTTACGGACAGGGTGGTGGCTACACCTTC. Its protein product is CASSYGQGGGYTF.

The J gene is TRBJ2-5, the V gene TRBV27, with unresolved D. CDR3 length: 14 residues. Germline CDR1 MNHEY, CDR2 SMNVEV (reference sequence). The ends were cut back, 1 base at V and 7 bases at J, with 13 bases in the middle. DNA for the CDR3: TGTGCCAGCAGTTTATACGGTCAAACTCCGACCCAGTACTTC. Translation gives CASSLYGQTPTQYF.

The chain joins TRBV9 to TRBJ2-7; D unresolved. The CDR3 is 15 residues long. Trimming removed 0 bases at V and 3 bases at J, with 13 bases between. Germline V gives CDR1 SGDLS, CDR2 YYNGEE. DNA for the CDR3: TGTGCCAGCAGCGTAGACCTGGGAAGAGGCTACGAGCAGTACTTC. Its translation is CASSVDLGRGYEQYF.

The rearrangement joins TRBV7-2 to TRBJ2-7; TRBD2 matches at 9 bases. Germline V gives CDR1 SGHTA, CDR2 FQGNSA. After removal of 3 bases from V and 7 bases from J, the junction contained 10 bases not matched to a gene. The CDR3 sequence is 15 residues long. CDR3 region: CASSFIIAGEGEQYF. The CDR3 nucleotides are TGTGCCAGCAGCTTTATCATAGCGGGAGAAGGAGAGCAGTACTTC.

This clone turned up a few times. The genes are TRBV19 and TRBJ1-2, with 7 nucleotides matching TRBD1. Germline V gene data show CDR1 as LNHDA and CDR2 as SQIVND (reference sequence). CDR3 length: 14 amino acids. Trimming cost V 1 base and J 4 bases; bases outside gene matches: 3. The CDR3 sequence: CASSIVAGGYGYTF. The CDR3 region has the DNA TGTGCCAGTAGTATAGTCGCAGGGGGCTATGGCTACACCTTC.

V is TRBV6-5 and J is TRBJ2-2, with D tentatively TRBD1 or TRBD2 (5 bases each). Per the germline V gene, CDR1 is MNHEY and CDR2 is SVGAGI. The CDR3 contains 13 residues. V lost 5 bases to trimming and J lost 6 bases, with 10 bases between them. The CDR3 reads CASSVGTAGELFF. In DNA form, the CDR3 reads TGTGCCAGCAGTGTCGGGACGGCCGGGGAGCTGTTTTTT.

The chain recombines TRBV7-9 with TRBJ2-1; TRBD2 matches at 11 bases. Germline CDR1 and CDR2: SEHNR and FQNEAQ (reference sequence). J gave up 0 bases and V 5 bases, and 6 bases lay outside the gene matches. This CDR3 is 17 amino acids long. CDR3 sequence reads: CASSPRTSGFSYNEQFF. The DNA for the CDR3 is TGTGCCAGCAGCCCACGGACTAGCGGGTTCTCCTACAATGAGCAGTTCTTC.

V and J are TRBV5-6 and TRBJ1-1, with 9 nucleotides matching TRBD1. Looked up from germline, CDR1 is SGHDT and CDR2 is YYEEEE. The CDR3 loop spans 13 amino acids. With V trimmed by 4 bases and J by 10 bases, 8 bases remained unmatched. CDR3 sequence (DNA): TGTGCCAGCAGCGGAGGAGGGGGACAGGGAGCTTTCTTT. Its translation: CASSGGGGQGAFF.